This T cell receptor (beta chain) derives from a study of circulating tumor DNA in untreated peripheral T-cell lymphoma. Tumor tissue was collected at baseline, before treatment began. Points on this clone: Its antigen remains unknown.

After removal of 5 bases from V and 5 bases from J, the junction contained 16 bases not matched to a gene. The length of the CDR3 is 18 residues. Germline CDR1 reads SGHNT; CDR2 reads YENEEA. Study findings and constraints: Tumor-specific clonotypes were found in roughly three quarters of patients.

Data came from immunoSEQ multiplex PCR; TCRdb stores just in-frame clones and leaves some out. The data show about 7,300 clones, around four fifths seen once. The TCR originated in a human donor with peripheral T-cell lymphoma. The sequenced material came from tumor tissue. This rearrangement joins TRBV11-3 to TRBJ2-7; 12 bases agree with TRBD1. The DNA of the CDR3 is TGTGCCAGCAGCGCCTCTCCCGGGACAGGGGGCGTAGGGCACGAGCAGTACTTC. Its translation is CASSASPGTGGVGHEQYF.